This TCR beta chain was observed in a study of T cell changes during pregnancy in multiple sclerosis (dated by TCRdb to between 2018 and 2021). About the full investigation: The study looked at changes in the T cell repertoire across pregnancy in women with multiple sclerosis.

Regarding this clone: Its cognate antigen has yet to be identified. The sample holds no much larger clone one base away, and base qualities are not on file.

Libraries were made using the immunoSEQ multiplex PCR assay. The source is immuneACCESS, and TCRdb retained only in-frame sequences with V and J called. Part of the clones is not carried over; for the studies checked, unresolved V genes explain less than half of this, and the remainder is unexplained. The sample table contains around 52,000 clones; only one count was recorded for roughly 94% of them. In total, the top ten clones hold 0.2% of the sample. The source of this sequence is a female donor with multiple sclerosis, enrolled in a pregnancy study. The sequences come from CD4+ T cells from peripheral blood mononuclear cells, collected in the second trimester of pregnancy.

The sequence in DNA is TGTGCCAGTAGGACTAGCGGTATGAATGAGCAGTTCTTC. Its amino acids are CASRTSGMNEQFF. The chain was built from TRBV19 and TRBJ2-1, with 9 bases matching TRBD2. From the cysteine up to the phenylalanine, the CDR3 has a length of 13 residues. Of all the DNA, just the CDR3 is kept, 39 bases in frame from base 1. CDR1 is given as LNHDA and CDR2 as SQIVND, both from the germline V gene (reference sequence). After removal of 6 bases from V and 7 bases from J, the junction retains 4 bases not matched to a gene.